A single sample gave rise to the 7 T cell receptor beta chains below, sequenced in a study of cytomegalovirus exposure and HLA in healthy donors (dated by TCRdb to about 2017). Receptors were amplified or captured by the immunoSEQ multiplex PCR assay. A mixture of 60 forward primers for TCR Vbeta segments and 13 reverse primers for TCR Jbeta segments was used in the multiplex PCR. What TCRdb holds here is the immuneACCESS table cut down to in-frame rearrangements. Part of the clones is not present; checked against another copy, under half of the missing clones reflect an unresolved V gene, and the others are unexplained. Here the sample has 100,000 to 120,000 clones; around 80% occur a single time. Approximately 6.9% of the sample lies in the top ten. Sequencing input: PBMCs. The receptors originated from a man under 40 in good health and CMV-seropositive.

The chain recombines TRBV7-9 with TRBJ2-7; no clear D. V lost 5 bases to trimming and J lost 5 bases, with 13 bases between them. Germline V gene lookup returns CDR1 SEHNR and CDR2 FQNEAQ (reference sequence). The CDR3 length is 13 residues. CDR3 region: CASSPSSSHEQYF. For the CDR3, the DNA is TGTGCCAGCAGCCCTAGTAGCTCGCACGAGCAGTACTTC.

The genes are TRBV30 and TRBJ1-4; TRBD1 aligns across 8 bases. The trim removed 0 bases at V and 2 bases at J, leaving 2 bases unmatched. Per the germline V gene, CDR1 is GTSNPN and CDR2 is SVGIG (reference sequence). This CDR3 is built from 15 residues. As DNA, the CDR3 is TGTGCCTGGAGTGTACAGGGGGGGACTAATGAAAAACTGTTTTTT. It is translated as CAWSVQGGTNEKLFF. Looking up the rest from reference TRBV30 and TRBJ1-4 gives the full variable domain: SQTIHQWPATLVQPVGSPLSLECTVEGTSNPNLYWYRQAAGRGLQLLFYSVGIGQISSEVPQNLSASRPQDRQFILSSKKLLLSDSGFYLCAWSVQGGTNEKLFFGSGTQLSVL.

Many counts were recorded for this clone. The genes are TRBV6-4 and TRBJ1-5; 10 bases map to TRBD1. This CDR3 region has 15 residues. The junction had 0 bases not matched to a gene; V was cut back by 2 bases and J by 2 bases. Germline CDR1 is MRHNA and CDR2 is SNTAGT. The CDR3 nucleotides are TGTGCCAGCAGTGACGGGACAGGGGGCAATCAGCCCCAGCATTTT. Amino acid sequence: CASSDGTGGNQPQHF.

This chain connects TRBV5-1 to TRBJ2-1; TRBD2 aligns across 10 bases. V trimming: 0 bases; J trimming: 7 bases; junction bases outside the gene matches: 13. CDR1 is SGHRS, CDR2 YFSETQ, per germline. The CDR3 covers 18 residues. The CDR3 region has the DNA TGCGCCAGCAGCTTGGAAGCGGGGGGGGCAGGGCGTGTGAATGAGCAGTTCTTC. As protein: CASSLEAGGAGRVNEQFF.

This chain joins TRBV30 and TRBJ1-6; 10 nucleotides match TRBD1. Germline V gives CDR1 GTSNPN, CDR2 SVGIG (reference sequence). The V and J ends lost 1 base and 8 bases, in that order; junction bases with no gene match: 2. This CDR3 is 14 amino acids long. DNA for the CDR3: TGTGCCTGGAGTGAAGGGACAGGGGATTCACCCCTCCACTTT. The encoded protein is CAWSEGTGDSPLHF.

This chain joins TRBV6-5 and TRBJ2-5, with D maybe TRBD2 (5 bases). Deletions cut 4 bases from V and 5 bases from J, with 14 bases between. The CDR3 sequence is 14 residues long. The germline V gene has CDR1 MNHEY and CDR2 SVGAGI. The CDR3 DNA reads TGTGCCAGCAGTTCGGGGTCATTGGGGGAGACCCAGTACTTC. Protein sequence: CASSSGSLGETQYF.

J is TRBJ2-2 and V is TRBV4-2, with 7 bases matching TRBD2. From germline, CDR1 is LGHNA and CDR2 YNFKEQ. The CDR3 length is 17 residues. Losses at the gene ends were 3 bases for V and 4 bases for J; bases not matched to a gene: 11. CDR3 residues: CASSHGGGRVGTGELFF. DNA of the CDR3: TGTGCCAGCAGCCATGGGGGAGGGCGGGTCGGCACCGGGGAGCTGTTTTTT.